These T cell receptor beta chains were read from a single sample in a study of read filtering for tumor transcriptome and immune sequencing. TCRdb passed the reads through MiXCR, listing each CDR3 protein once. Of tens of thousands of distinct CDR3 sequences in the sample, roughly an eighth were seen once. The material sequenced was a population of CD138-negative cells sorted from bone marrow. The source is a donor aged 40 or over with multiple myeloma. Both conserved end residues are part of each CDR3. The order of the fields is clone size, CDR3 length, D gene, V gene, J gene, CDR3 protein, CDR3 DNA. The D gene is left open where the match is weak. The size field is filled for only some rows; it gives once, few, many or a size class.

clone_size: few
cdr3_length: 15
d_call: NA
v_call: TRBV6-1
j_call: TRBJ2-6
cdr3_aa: CASIVQSSGANVLTF
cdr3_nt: TGTGCCAGCATCGTACAGAGCTCTGGGGCCAACGTCCTGACTTTC

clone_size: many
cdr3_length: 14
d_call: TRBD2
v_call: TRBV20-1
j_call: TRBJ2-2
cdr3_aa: CSARASGNTGELFF
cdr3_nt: TGCAGTGCTAGGGCTAGCGGTAACACCGGGGAGCTGTTTTTT

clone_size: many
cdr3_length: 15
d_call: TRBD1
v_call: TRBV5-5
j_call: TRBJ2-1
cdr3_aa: CASSFRDRGNNEQFF
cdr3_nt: TGTGCCAGCAGCTTTAGGGACAGGGGGAACAATGAGCAGTTCTTC

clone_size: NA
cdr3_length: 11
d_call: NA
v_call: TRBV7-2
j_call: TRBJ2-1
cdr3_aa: CASSCINEQFF
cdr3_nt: TGTGCCAGCAGCTGCATCAACGAGCAGTTCTTC

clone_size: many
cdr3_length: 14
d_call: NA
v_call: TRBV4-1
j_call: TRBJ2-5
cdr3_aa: CASSQDWRSETQYF
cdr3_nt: TGCGCCAGCAGCCAAGATTGGAGGTCGGAGACCCAGTACTTC

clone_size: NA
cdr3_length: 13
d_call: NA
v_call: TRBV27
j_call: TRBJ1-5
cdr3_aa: CASSLAAGQPQHF
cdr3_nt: TGTGCCAGCAGTTTAGCAGCTGGCCAGCCCCAGCATTTT

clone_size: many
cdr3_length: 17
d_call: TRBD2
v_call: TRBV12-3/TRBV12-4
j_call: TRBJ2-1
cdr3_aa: CASSNDYGSGSYNEQFF
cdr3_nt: TGTGCCAGCAGCAACGACTATGGTAGCGGGTCCTACAATGAGCAGTTCTTC

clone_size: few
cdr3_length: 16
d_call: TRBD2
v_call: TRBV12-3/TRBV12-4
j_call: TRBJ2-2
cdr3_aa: CASSPGLAGGDGELFF
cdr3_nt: TGTGCCAGCAGCCCCGGACTAGCGGGAGGAGACGGGGAGCTGTTTTTT

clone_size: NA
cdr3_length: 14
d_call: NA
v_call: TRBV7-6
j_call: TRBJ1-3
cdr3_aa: CAGSPSRRGNTIYF
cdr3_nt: TGTGCCGGCAGCCCGAGCCGGCGGGGAAACACCATATATTTT

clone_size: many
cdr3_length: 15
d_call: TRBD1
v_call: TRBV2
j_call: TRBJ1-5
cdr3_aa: CASSSGQGAGQPQHF
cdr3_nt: TGTGCCAGCAGTTCCGGACAGGGGGCAGGTCAGCCCCAGCATTTT

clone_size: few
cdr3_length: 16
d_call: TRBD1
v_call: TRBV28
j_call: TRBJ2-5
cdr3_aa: CASSPRGQGAGETQYF
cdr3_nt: TGTGCCAGCAGTCCCCGGGGACAGGGGGCCGGCGAGACCCAGTACTTC

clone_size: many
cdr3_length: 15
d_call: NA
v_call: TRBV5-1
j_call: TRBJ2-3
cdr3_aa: CASSLTERGTDTQYF
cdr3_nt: TGCGCCAGCAGCTTGACAGAGCGGGGCACAGATACGCAGTATTTT

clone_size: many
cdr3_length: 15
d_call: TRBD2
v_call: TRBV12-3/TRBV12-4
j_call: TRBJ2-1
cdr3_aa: CASIAGLAGYNEQFF
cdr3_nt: TGTGCCAGCATCGCGGGACTAGCGGGGTACAATGAGCAGTTCTTC

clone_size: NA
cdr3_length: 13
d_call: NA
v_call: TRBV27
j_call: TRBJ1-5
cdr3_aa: CASTVSSNQPQHF
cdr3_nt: TGTGCCAGCACCGTCTCTAGCAATCAGCCCCAGCATTTT

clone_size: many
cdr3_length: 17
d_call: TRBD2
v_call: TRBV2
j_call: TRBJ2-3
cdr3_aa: CASSDSHRAGSTDTQYF
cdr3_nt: TGTGCCAGCAGTGATAGTCATCGAGCGGGAAGCACAGATACGCAGTATTTT

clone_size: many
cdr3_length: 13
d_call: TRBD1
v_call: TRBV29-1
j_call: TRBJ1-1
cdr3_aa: CSSAGTANTEAFF
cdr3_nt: TGCAGCTCCGCCGGGACAGCGAACACTGAAGCTTTCTTT

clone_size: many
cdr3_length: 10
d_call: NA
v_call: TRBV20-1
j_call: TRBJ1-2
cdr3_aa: CSARFYGYTF
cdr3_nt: TGCAGTGCTAGGTTTTATGGCTACACCTTC

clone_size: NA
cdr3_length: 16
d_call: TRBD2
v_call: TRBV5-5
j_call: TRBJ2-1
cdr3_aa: CASSLFISGLNNEQFF
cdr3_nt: TGTGCCAGCAGCTTGTTTATTAGCGGGTTGAACAATGAGCAGTTCTTC

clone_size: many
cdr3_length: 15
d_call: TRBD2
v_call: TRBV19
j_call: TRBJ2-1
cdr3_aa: CASSWNSGSPNEQFF
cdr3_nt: TGTGCCAGTAGTTGGAATAGCGGGAGTCCCAATGAGCAGTTCTTC

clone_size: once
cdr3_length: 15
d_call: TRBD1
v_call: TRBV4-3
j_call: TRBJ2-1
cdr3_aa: CASSPRDSSYNEQFF
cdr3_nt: TGCGCCAGCAGCCCCCGGGACAGCTCCTACAATGAGCAGTTCTTC

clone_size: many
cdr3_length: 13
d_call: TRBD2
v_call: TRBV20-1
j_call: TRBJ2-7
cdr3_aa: CSAHGLAAYEQYF
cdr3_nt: TGCAGTGCCCACGGACTAGCGGCCTACGAGCAGTACTTC

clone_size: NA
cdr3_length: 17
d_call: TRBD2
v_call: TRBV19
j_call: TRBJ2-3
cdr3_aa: CAGSIKASGSPTDTQYF
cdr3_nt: TGTGCCGGTAGTATAAAGGCTAGCGGGAGTCCCACAGATACGCAGTATTTT

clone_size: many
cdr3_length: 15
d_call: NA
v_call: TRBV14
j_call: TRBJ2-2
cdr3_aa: CASSRSNTNTGELFF
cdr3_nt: TGTGCCAGCAGCAGGTCGAATACGAACACCGGGGAGCTGTTTTTT

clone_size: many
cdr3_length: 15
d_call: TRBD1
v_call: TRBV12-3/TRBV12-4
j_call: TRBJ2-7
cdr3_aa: CASSRQGAGQYEQYF
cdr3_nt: TGTGCCAGCAGCAGACAGGGGGCGGGTCAATACGAGCAGTACTTC

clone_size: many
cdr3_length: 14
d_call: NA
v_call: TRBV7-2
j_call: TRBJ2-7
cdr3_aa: CASSFTGLTGEQYF
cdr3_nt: TGTGCCAGCAGCTTTACGGGGCTGACTGGGGAGCAGTACTTC

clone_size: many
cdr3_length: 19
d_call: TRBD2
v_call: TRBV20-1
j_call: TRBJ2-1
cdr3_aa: CSARAKLGTSGRAYNEQFF
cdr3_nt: TGCAGTGCTAGAGCCAAACTCGGGACTAGCGGGAGGGCCTACAATGAGCAGTTCTTC

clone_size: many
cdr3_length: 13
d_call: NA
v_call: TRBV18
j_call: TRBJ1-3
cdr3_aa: CASSSDRGNTIYF
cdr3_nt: TGTGCCAGCTCATCCGACAGGGGAAACACCATATATTTT

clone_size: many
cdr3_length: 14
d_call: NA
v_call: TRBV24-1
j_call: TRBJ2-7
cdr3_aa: CATTAGTASYEQYF
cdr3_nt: TGTGCCACCACCGCCGGGACCGCCTCCTACGAGCAGTACTTC

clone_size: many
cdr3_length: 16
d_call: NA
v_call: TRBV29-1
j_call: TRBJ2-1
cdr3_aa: CSVDGSWKSSYNEQFF
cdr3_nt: TGCAGCGTTGATGGGTCCTGGAAGAGCTCCTACAATGAGCAGTTCTTC

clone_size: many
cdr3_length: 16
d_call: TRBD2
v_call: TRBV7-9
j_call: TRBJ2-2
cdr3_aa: CASSSRDYMNTGELFF
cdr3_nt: TGTGCCAGCAGCTCACGGGACTACATGAACACCGGGGAGCTGTTTTTT

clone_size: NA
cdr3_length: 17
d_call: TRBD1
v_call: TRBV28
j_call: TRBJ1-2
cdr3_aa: CASSITGTVGSNYGYTF
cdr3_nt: TGTGCCAGCAGTATCACCGGGACAGTAGGCTCTAACTATGGCTACACCTTC

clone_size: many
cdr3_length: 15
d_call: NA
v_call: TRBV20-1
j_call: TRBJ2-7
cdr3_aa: CSASSRVIRSREQYF
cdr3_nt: TGCAGTGCTAGTAGCCGGGTCATCCGATCGCGAGAGCAGTACTTC

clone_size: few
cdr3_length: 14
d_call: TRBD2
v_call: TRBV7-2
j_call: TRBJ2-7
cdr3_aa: CASSLMSGSAEQYF
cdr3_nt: TGTGCCAGCAGCCTCATGAGCGGGAGTGCCGAGCAGTACTTC

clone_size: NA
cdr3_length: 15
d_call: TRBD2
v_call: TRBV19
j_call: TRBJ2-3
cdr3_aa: CASTRTGTRSDTQYF
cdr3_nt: TGTGCCAGTACCCGAACCGGGACTAGGTCAGATACGCAGTATTTT

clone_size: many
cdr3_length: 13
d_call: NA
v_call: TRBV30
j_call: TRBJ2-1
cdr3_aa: CAWSVRLAGEQFF
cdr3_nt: TGTGCCTGGAGTGTACGTCTAGCTGGTGAGCAGTTCTTC

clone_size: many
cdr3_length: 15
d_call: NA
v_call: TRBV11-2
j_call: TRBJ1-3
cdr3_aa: CASSQRQLSGNTIYF
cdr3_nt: TGTGCCAGCAGTCAAAGACAACTCTCTGGAAACACCATATATTTT

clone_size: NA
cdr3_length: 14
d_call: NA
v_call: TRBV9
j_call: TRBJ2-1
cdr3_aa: CASGVGLAWNEQFF
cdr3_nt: TGTGCCAGCGGCGTCGGGCTAGCTTGGAATGAGCAGTTCTTC

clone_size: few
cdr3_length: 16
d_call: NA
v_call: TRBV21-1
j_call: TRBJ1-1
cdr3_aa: CASSKGPPSRGTEAFF
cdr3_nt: TGTGCCAGCAGCAAAGGACCCCCCTCCCGGGGCACTGAAGCTTTCTTT

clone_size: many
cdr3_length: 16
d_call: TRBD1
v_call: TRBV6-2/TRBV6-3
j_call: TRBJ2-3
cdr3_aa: CASRPGTGRPTDTQYF
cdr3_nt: TGTGCCAGCAGACCCGGGACAGGCAGACCCACAGATACGCAGTATTTT

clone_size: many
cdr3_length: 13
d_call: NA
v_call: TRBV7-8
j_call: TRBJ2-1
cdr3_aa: CASSLGWINEQFF
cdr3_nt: TGTGCCAGCAGCTTAGGTTGGATAAATGAGCAGTTCTTC

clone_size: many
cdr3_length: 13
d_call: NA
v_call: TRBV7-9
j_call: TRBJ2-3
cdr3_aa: CASSLPPGTTQYF
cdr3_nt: TGTGCCAGCAGCTTGCCCCCCGGGACTACGCAGTATTTT

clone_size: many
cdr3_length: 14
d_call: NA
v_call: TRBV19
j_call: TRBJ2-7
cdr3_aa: CASSRGDSTYEQYF
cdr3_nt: TGTGCCAGTAGTAGGGGAGACAGTACCTACGAGCAGTACTTC

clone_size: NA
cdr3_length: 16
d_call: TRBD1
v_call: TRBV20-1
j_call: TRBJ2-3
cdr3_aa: CSARSPGQGFADTQYF
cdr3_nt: TGCAGTGCTAGGTCGCCGGGACAGGGCTTCGCAGATACGCAGTATTTT

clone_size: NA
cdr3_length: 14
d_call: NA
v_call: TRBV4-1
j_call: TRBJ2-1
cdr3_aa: CASSQDSTYNEQFF
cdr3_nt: TGCGCCAGCAGCCAAGACAGTACCTACAATGAGCAGTTCTTC

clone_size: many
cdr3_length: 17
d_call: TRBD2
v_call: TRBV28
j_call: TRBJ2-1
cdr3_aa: CASSLDGTSGRAYEQFF
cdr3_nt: TGTGCCAGCAGTTTGGATGGGACTAGCGGGAGGGCCTATGAGCAGTTCTTC

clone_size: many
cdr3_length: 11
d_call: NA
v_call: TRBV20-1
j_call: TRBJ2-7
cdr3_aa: CSASGGDEQYF
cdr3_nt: TGCAGTGCTAGCGGGGGAGACGAGCAGTACTTC

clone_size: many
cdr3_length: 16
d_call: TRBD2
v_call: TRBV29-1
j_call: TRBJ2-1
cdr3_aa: CSVEVGLAGRMGEQFF
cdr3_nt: TGCAGCGTTGAAGTAGGGTTAGCGGGCCGGATGGGTGAGCAGTTCTTC

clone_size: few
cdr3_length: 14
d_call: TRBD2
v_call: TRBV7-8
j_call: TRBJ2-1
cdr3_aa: CASSLTSADNAQFF
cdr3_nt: TGTGCCAGCAGCTTGACTAGCGCTGACAATGCGCAGTTCTTC

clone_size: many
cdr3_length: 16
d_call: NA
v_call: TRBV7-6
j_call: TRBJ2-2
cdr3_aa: CASNGRTIQGTGELFF
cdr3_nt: TGTGCCAGCAACGGTAGGACTATTCAAGGCACCGGGGAGCTGTTTTTT